The clone carrying this T cell receptor beta chain was found many times. This sample was included in a study of neurological immune-mediated disorders. V lost 2 bases, J lost 0 bases, and 4 bases lay in between. The CDR3 totals 13 residues. Germline V gene data show CDR1 as ENHRY and CDR2 as SYGVKD. Via MiXCR, TCRdb re-called the 5' RACE reads, giving one row per CDR3 protein. In the table there are approximately 66,000 distinct CDR3 sequences, 4.5% of which are singletons. The sequencing input was PBMCs. The chain uses TRBV10-3 and TRBJ1-1; D gene uncertain. This TCR came from a man aged 25 to 40 with multiple sclerosis. CDR3 nucleotide sequence: TGTGCCATCAGTGAGACCTTGAACACTGAAGCTTTCTTT. It specifies CAISETLNTEAFF.